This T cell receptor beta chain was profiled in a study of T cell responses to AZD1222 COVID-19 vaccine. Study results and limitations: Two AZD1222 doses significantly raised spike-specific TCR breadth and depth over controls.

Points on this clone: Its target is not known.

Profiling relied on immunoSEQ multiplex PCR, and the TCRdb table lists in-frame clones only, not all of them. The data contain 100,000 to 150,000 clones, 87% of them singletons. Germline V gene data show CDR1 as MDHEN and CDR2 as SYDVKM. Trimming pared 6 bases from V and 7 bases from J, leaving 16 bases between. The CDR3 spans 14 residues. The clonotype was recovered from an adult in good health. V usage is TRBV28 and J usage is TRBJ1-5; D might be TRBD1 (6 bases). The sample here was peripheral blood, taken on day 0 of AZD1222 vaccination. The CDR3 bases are TGTGCCAGCAGACCACAGGGCCGGGGGCAGCCCCAGCATTTT. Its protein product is CASRPQGRGQPQHF.